The 6 T cell receptor beta chains below were found in one sample sequenced in a study of lymphopenia after photon versus proton radiotherapy. Assay: immunoSEQ multiplex PCR; the TCRdb copy retains only in-frame clones and omits some. The sample contains about 30,000 clones, 85% to 95% of which appear only once. Here the sequenced sample was peripheral blood, taken from a patient treated with photon-based radiotherapy. The source of these receptors is a woman aged 45-59 years with cholangiocarcinoma.

This chain connects TRBV19 to TRBJ1-6; 7 bases are a match to TRBD1. Germline trimming cut 7 bases from V and 9 bases from J; bases unmatched to any gene: 12. This CDR3 is 15 amino acids long. Germline values: CDR1 LNHDA, CDR2 SQIVND (reference sequence). CDR3 loop: CASNTGEAYGSPLHF. The CDR3 nucleotides read TGTGCCAGTAACACAGGGGAAGCGTACGGTTCACCCCTCCACTTT.

The chain employs TRBV4-3 and TRBJ2-5, with 7 nucleotides matching TRBD1. This CDR3 has 15 amino acids. V was pared by 4 bases and J by 4 bases, with 9 bases of the junction left unmatched. The germline V gene has CDR1 LGHNA and CDR2 YSLEER. The CDR3 is CASSPRDSIAETQYF. The CDR3 region has the DNA TGCGCCAGCAGCCCTCGGGACAGCATCGCAGAGACCCAGTACTTC.

The chain combines TRBV5-4 with TRBJ2-3; a weak D match, TRBD2 (5 bases). In germline, CDR1 is SGHNT, CDR2 YYREEE (reference sequence). The CDR3 extends over 15 amino acids. Trimming took 5 bases from V and 1 from J, leaving 14 bases between them. CDR3 sequence: CASSGSGVGTDTQYF. For the CDR3, the DNA is TGTGCCAGCAGTGGGAGCGGCGTCGGCACAGATACGCAGTATTTT.

V is TRBV6-1 and J is TRBJ2-3; 7 bases line up with TRBD1. Trimming removed 0 bases from V and 1 base from J; junction bases left unmatched: 1. The CDR3 consists of 15 residues. Germline V CDR1 and CDR2: MNHNS, SASEGT. CDR3 bases: TGTGCCAGCAGTGAAGCGCAGGGGGGCACAGATACGCAGTATTTT. Translation: CASSEAQGGTDTQYF.

The CDR3 DNA reads TGTGCCAGCAGCTGGGACAGGGGGCACACTGAAGCTTTCTTT. Its translation: CASSWDRGHTEAFF. V is TRBV11-2 and J is TRBJ1-1; 12 bases are shared with TRBD1. The CDR3 is 14 residues long. Germline-derived CDR1 and CDR2 are SGHAT and FQNNGV. With 4 bases clipped from V and 3 bases from J, the junction kept 0 bases outside the gene matches.

This sequence joins TRBV19 and TRBJ2-7; D is perhaps TRBD2 (7 bases). Germline CDR1 reads LNHDA; CDR2 reads SQIVND (reference sequence). The CDR3 totals 13 residues. Here the CDR3 reads CSARGRGSEEQYF. CDR3 DNA sequence: TGTTCGGCGCGGGGGCGCGGGTCTGAAGAGCAGTACTTC.